The 9 T cell receptor beta chains below come from one sample, sequenced in a study of T cell repertoires in cytomegalovirus infection. TCRdb reprocessed the reads via MiXCR and lists one record per CDR3 protein. The sample has approximately 550,000 distinct CDR3 sequences, approximately 15% seen once. The sample consisted of CD8+ T cells from PBMCs. The receptor set was obtained from a human donor in good health (CMV status not recorded). Some clones in this sample may be carry-over from other donors' samples.

The J gene is TRBJ2-7, the V gene TRBV28, with 7 nucleotides matching TRBD2. Per germline, CDR1 MDHEN and CDR2 SYDVKM. The CDR3 totals 14 residues. J lost 4 bases, V lost 5 bases, and 8 bases had no gene match. CDR3 region: CASSPPRGGYEQYF. CDR3 in DNA: TGTGCCAGCAGTCCCCCGCGCGGGGGTTACGAGCAGTACTTC.

This clonotype was seen ten or more times. V usage is TRBV28 and J usage is TRBJ1-2; the match to TRBD1 covers 9 bases. With V trimmed by 6 bases and J by 4 bases, 12 bases remained unmatched. CDR1 and CDR2 (germline): MDHEN, SYDVKM. This CDR3 is 16 amino acids long. The CDR3 DNA follows: TGTGCCAGCAGCCTCCCGCGAGACAGGGGGTTCTATGGCTACACCTTC. This translates into CASSLPRDRGFYGYTF.

The chain carries TRBV14 and TRBJ2-1; TRBD1 is a possible D gene (5 bases). CDR1 and CDR2 (germline): SGHDN, FVKESK. Trimming removed 8 bases from V and 8 bases from J, with 16 bases in between. The CDR3 runs 13 residues. As DNA, the CDR3 is TGTGCCAGCTATCGTAACAGGATTGATGAGCAGTTCTTC. It specifies CASYRNRIDEQFF.

The chain recombines TRBV19 with TRBJ1-1; D is unresolved. Germline CDR1 LNHDA, CDR2 SQIVND (reference sequence). V was clipped by 5 bases and J by 4 bases, with 11 bases between them. The CDR3 runs 13 residues. CDR3 sequence: CASSPPDSTEAFF. DNA for the CDR3: TGTGCCAGTAGTCCCCCCGATAGCACTGAAGCTTTCTTT. Combining the CDR3 with reference TRBV19 and TRBJ1-1 gives the whole variable domain DGGITQSPKYLFRKEGQNVTLSCEQNLNHDAMYWYRQDPGQGLRLIYYSQIVNDFQKGDIAEGYSVSREKKESFPLTVTSAQKNPTAFYLCASSPPDSTEAFFGQGTRLTVV.

The rearrangement links TRBV29-1 to TRBJ1-3; D is ambiguous. Trimming cost V 1 base and J 0 bases, with 4 bases left between them. This CDR3 is 13 amino acids long. CDR1 and CDR2 (germline): SQVTM, ANQGSEA. In DNA, the CDR3 is TGCAGCGTTGAAGTATCCTCTGGAAACACCATATATTTT. Translation: CSVEVSSGNTIYF.

This clonotype was recorded a few times. The chain is built from TRBV20-1 and TRBJ2-7; D ambiguous. The CDR3 length is 14 residues. CDR1 DFQATT and CDR2 SNEGSKA come from the germline V gene (reference sequence). V was pared by 6 bases and J by 0 bases, with 15 bases between. CDR3 loop: CSANHPDRSYEQYF. CDR3 DNA: TGCAGTGCAAACCACCCGGACCGCTCCTACGAGCAGTACTTC.

V gene TRBV27 combines with J gene TRBJ2-1; TRBD1 matches 9 bases. Germline V lookup: CDR1 MNHEY, CDR2 SMNVEV (reference sequence). The CDR3 sequence is 15 residues long. The ends lost 2 bases at V and 7 bases at J; junction bases unmatched: 6. This chain's CDR3 is CASSLRDRASNEQFF. CDR3 coding DNA: TGTGCCAGCAGTTTACGGGACAGGGCCTCTAATGAGCAGTTCTTC.

The rearrangement links TRBV15 to TRBJ2-7; D is uncertain. The CDR3 sequence is 14 residues long. Trimming shortened V by 4 bases and J by 3 bases, and 13 bases separated the two germline ends. CDR1 and CDR2 from the germline V gene are LNHNV and YYDKDF (reference sequence). As DNA, the CDR3 is TGTGCCACCAGCATAGGCGGCGCCTTCTACGAGCAGTACTTC. Its translation is CATSIGGAFYEQYF.

This clonotype was recorded at least ten times. The rearrangement joins TRBV6-5 to TRBJ1-2; the D gene is possibly TRBD1 (6 bases). Per germline, CDR1 MNHEY and CDR2 SVGAGI. Trimming left V 0 bases short and J 3 bases short, with 20 bases between. The CDR3 consists of 18 residues. In DNA form, the CDR3 reads TGTGCCAGCAGTTACTCGAGAGACAGATCCCAGGGGTACTATGGCTACACCTTC. Translating it yields CASSYSRDRSQGYYGYTF.